Given below is one T cell receptor beta chain in context. The data stem from a study of blood T cell repertoires in COVID-19. Study summary: T cells, B-cell-depleted T cells, or PBMCs supplied cDNA or gDNA.

In the authors' workflow: Estimated nucleated cell counts came from reference gene primer amplification. The table came from immunoSEQ multiplex PCR; TCRdb's copy has only in-frame clones and leaves some out. V, J and clone size are those of that table, while D and trimming were read from the DNA. The sample yields 35,000 or so clones, roughly 90% seen once. With 5 bases clipped from V and 7 bases from J, the junction kept 11 bases outside the gene matches. The germline gives CDR1 SEHNR, CDR2 FQNEAQ (reference sequence). The length of the CDR3 is 17 residues. The sequencing sample was made of peripheral blood. The chain uses TRBV7-9 and TRBJ2-1; 13 nucleotides agree with TRBD2. This clonotype was sampled from a man aged 65 to 85 with acute or convalescent COVID-19. In DNA, the CDR3 is TGTGCCAGCAGCCCAAACCTTGGACTAGCGGGAGTGAATGAGCAGTTCTTC. This gives the protein CASSPNLGLAGVNEQFF.